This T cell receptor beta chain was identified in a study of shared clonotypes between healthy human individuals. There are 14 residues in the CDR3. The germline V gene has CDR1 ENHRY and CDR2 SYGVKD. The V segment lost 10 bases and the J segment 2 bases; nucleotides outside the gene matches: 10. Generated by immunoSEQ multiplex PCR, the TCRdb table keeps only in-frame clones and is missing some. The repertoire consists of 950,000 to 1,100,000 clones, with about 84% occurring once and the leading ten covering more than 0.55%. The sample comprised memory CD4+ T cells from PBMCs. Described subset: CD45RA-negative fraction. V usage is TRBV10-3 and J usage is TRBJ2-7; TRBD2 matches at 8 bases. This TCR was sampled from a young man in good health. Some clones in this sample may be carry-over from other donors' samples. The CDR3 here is CATVFGGETYEQYF. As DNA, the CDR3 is TGTGCCACCGTATTCGGGGGGGAGACCTACGAGCAGTACTTC.